This T cell receptor (beta chain) was documented in a study of shared clonotypes between healthy human individuals. Whole-study context: A donor's plate count was three for CD4 naive and three for CD4 memory; CD8 naive had two and CD8 memory one.

CDR3 length equals 16 residues. V was pared by 4 bases and J by 7 bases, with 20 bases between. Germline CDR1 reads MGHRA; CDR2 reads YSYEKL. This clone appeared once. Its antigen is undetermined. In the study's own analysis: Filtering differed since immunoSEQ provided only junctions, with no quality scores. This table comes from immunoSEQ multiplex PCR, and its TCRdb copy is limited to in-frame clones, with some not included. The DNA was the basis for D and trimming; V, J and clone size are from that table. Here the sample spans 2 million to 2.5 million clones, roughly 93% being singletons. Whole-study findings and limits: Generation probability values for non-shared clonotypes were lower than those for clonotypes shared by all four donors.

Donors, healthy HIV-negative adults, lacked recent acute infections or vaccinations. The chain combines TRBV4-1 with TRBJ2-1, with D perhaps TRBD1 (6 bases). Sequences were obtained from naive CD4+ T cells from PBMCs. Sample subset: CD45RA+ positively selected. This clonotype was obtained from a man between 18 and 29 years old in good health. Some clones in this sample may be carry-over from other donors' samples. DNA of the CDR3: TGCGCCAGCAGCCGGCTAATAGGTAGCCAGGGGAATGAGCAGTTCTTC. Amino acid sequence: CASSRLIGSQGNEQFF.